The present T cell receptor beta chain was sequenced within a study of blood T cell repertoires in COVID-19. Libraries were prepared by immunoSEQ multiplex PCR; TCRdb keeps only in-frame clonotypes and omits some of them. The data contain 150,000 to 200,000 clones, about 82% of them singletons. V dropped 8 bases and J dropped 3; count of bases not matched to a gene: 6. The CDR3 is made up of 13 amino acids. Germline V gene sequence: CDR1 MDHEN, CDR2 SYDVKM. The sequenced sample consisted of PBMCs or T cells enriched from blood (not recorded which). This clonotype originated in a woman between 25 and 40 years old who had recovered from COVID-19. This chain connects TRBV28 to TRBJ2-7; 8 bases align to TRBD1. In DNA form, the CDR3 reads TGTGCCAGCGGGTTGGACAGGGACTACGAGCAGTACTTC. Its protein is CASGLDRDYEQYF. The whole variable domain, remainder taken from reference TRBV28 and TRBJ2-7, is DVKVTQSSRYLVKRTGEKVFLECVQDMDHENMFWYRQDPGLGLRLIYFSYDVKMKEKGDIPEGYSVSREKKERFSLILESASTNQTSMYLCASGLDRDYEQYFGPGTRLTVT.